Listed here are 25 T cell receptor beta chains from one sample, sequenced in a study of CD8+CD57+ T cells in acquired aplastic anemia. TCR beta VDJ and CDR3 profiling used genomic DNA as template. TCRdb itself ran the reads through MiXCR, one entry per CDR3 protein. The top ten hold 8% of the sample, which has hundreds of thousands of distinct CDR3 sequences, 50% to 70% seen once. What was sequenced was sorted CD4+, CD8+, or CD8+CD57+ T cells (not recorded which) from PBMCs. These receptors came from a human donor with severe aplastic anemia or a healthy control (not recorded which).

This clonotype has a handful of counts. The J gene is TRBJ2-7, the V gene TRBV7-3, with D possibly called TRBD1 or TRBD2 (5 bases each). This CDR3 has 12 amino acids. Germline V gives CDR1 SGHTA, CDR2 FQGTGA. V was clipped by 1 base and J by 9 bases, with 10 bases between them. The DNA of the CDR3 is TGTGCCAGCAGCTTAAGGGACGGGTTGCAGTACTTC. It encodes CASSLRDGLQYF.

There are many counts of this clonotype. The V and J genes are TRBV12-3 or TRBV12-4 and TRBJ1-4, with D tentatively TRBD1 (6 bases). The CDR3 is 15 residues long. V lost 3 bases, J lost 8 bases, and 16 bases lay in between. The CDR3 nucleotides are TGTGCCAGCAGTTTGTCAGGGGAATTGGCAGAAAAACTGTTTTTT. Protein product: CASSLSGELAEKLFF.

CDR3 in DNA: TGTGCCAGCAGGCAAGACAGGGGAGAAGGCTACACCTTC. Translating gives CASRQDRGEGYTF. The chain combines TRBV25-1 with TRBJ1-2, with 8 bases identical to TRBD1. The CDR3 is 13 residues long. Germline CDR1 and CDR2: MGHDK and SYGVNS. V was pared by 6 bases and J by 8 bases, with 8 bases of the junction left unmatched.

The chain joins TRBV20-1 to TRBJ2-7, with 12 bases fitting TRBD1. The CDR3 runs to 14 residues. V was pared by 3 bases and J by 4 bases, with 4 bases of the junction left unmatched. Germline CDR1 and CDR2: DFQATT and SNEGSKA (reference sequence). The CDR3 is CSASGTGGRYEQYF. CDR3 nucleotide sequence: TGCAGTGCTAGTGGGACAGGGGGCCGGTACGAGCAGTACTTC.

The sample holds many counts of this clonotype. The V call is TRBV6-2 or TRBV6-3, the J call TRBJ1-1; D gene unclear. Germline assignment: CDR1 MNHEY and CDR2 SVGEGT. The CDR3 covers 13 residues. V was shortened by 10 bases and J by 5 bases, with 17 bases between the two germline ends. The CDR3 DNA follows: TGTGCCACTTCAATAGGAGGGAGGACTGAAGCTTTCTTT. Its translation: CATSIGGRTEAFF.

About this clonotype: Its ends do not fully match the called genes, so a read error is possible. V gene TRBV20-1 combines with J gene TRBJ2-5; D might be TRBD2 (6 bases). Germline values: CDR1 DFQATT, CDR2 SNEGSKA (reference sequence). This CDR3 is 10 amino acids long. CDR3 bases: TGCAGTGAGCGGATCGGGACTCAGAAATTC. It codes for CSERIGTQKF.

The chain links TRBV14 to TRBJ2-2, with D unclear. CDR3 length: 13 residues. CDR1 is SGHDN and CDR2 is FVKESK in the germline V gene. V was trimmed by 1 base and J by 6 bases, leaving 6 bases between them. Here the CDR3 DNA reads TGTGCCAGCAGCCAAGGTCGGCCCGGGGAGCTGTTTTTT. This codes for CASSQGRPGELFF.

On this clonotype itself: This clone may be a read error of a much larger clone one base away. The chain uses TRBV6-6 and TRBJ1-1, with D possibly TRBD1 on 5 matching bases. The CDR3 has 13 amino acids. The germline V gene has CDR1 MNHNY and CDR2 SVGAGI (reference sequence). V was clipped by 3 bases and J by 3 bases, with 8 bases between them. The CDR3, as DNA: TGTGCCAGCAGTTATCTGGGGCACACTGAAGCTTTCTTT. Its translation is CASSYLGHTEAFF.

This chain uses TRBV5-1 with TRBJ1-1; D uncertain. CDR3 length: 15 residues. The V gene's germline CDR1 is SGHRS and CDR2 YFSETQ. V lost 2 bases to trimming and J lost 6 bases, with 17 bases between them. The CDR3, as DNA: TGCGCCAGCAGCTTAGAGTCAGGCGGTATCGCTGAAGCTTTCTTT. This codes for CASSLESGGIAEAFF.

On this clonotype: A much more abundant neighbour one base away suggests this may be a read error. The chain employs TRBV12-3 or TRBV12-4 and TRBJ2-2; TRBD1 matches 11 bases. The CDR3 loop spans 17 amino acids. CDR3 coding DNA: TGTGCCAGCAGTTCCGGGACAGGGGGGTATGGCACCGGGGAGCGGTTTTTT. Translation gives CASSSGTGGYGTGERFF.

The J gene is TRBJ2-1, the V gene TRBV7-6; the D gene is possibly TRBD2 (5 bases). The CDR3 has 14 residues. The germline V gene has CDR1 SGHVS and CDR2 FNYEAQ. V lost 6 bases, J lost 6 bases, and 15 bases lay in between. CDR3: CASRRVGQGNEQFF. The CDR3 DNA sequence: TGTGCCAGCAGGAGGGTGGGCCAAGGCAATGAGCAGTTCTTC.

This clonotype was counted once. The chain links TRBV10-1 to TRBJ1-2, with 8 bases identical to TRBD1. This CDR3 comprises 14 residues. Looked up from germline, CDR1 is WNHNN and CDR2 is SYGVQD (reference sequence). V was clipped by 6 bases and J by 8 bases; unmatched bases: 11. CDR3 nucleotide sequence: TGCGCCAGCAGAAGGACAGGGAATTGTTGGGGCTACACCTTC. It codes for CASRRTGNCWGYTF.

The chain joins TRBV11-2 to TRBJ2-7, with D possibly matching TRBD2 (7 bases). The CDR3 runs to 15 residues. Germline V gene lookup returns CDR1 SGHAT and CDR2 FQNNGV. Trimming removed 1 base from V and 4 bases from J, with 14 bases in between. CDR3 sequence (DNA): TGTGCCAGCAGCTTAGGGGCGGGGGCCGCTTACGAGCAGTACTTC. Its protein product is CASSLGAGAAYEQYF. The variable domain in full, completed from reference TRBV11-2 and TRBJ2-7, reads EAGVAQSPRYKIIEKRQSVAFWCNPISGHATLYWYQQILGQGPKLLIQFQNNGVVDDSQLPKDRFSAERLKGVDSTLKIQPAKLEDSAVYLCASSLGAGAAYEQYFGPGTRLTVT.

This clonotype was observed at least ten times. The J gene is TRBJ1-6, the V gene TRBV5-5; TRBD1 might be the D (5 bases). This CDR3 region has 14 residues. Germline V gene data show CDR1 as SGHKS and CDR2 as YYEKEE (reference sequence). V lost 1 base and J 9 bases, leaving 11 bases between the germline ends. This CDR3 is CASSLSQGGSPLHF. The CDR3 DNA reads TGTGCCAGCAGCTTGTCCCAGGGAGGTTCACCCCTCCACTTT. Supplemented by reference TRBV5-5 and TRBJ1-6, the full variable domain reads DAGVTQSPTHLIKTRGQQVTLRCSPISGHKSVSWYQQVLGQGPQFIFQYYEKEERGRGNFPDRFSARQFPNYSSELNVNALLLGDSALYLCASSLSQGGSPLHFGNGTRLTVT.

In its sample, this clonotype was seen many times. The chain uses TRBV7-8 and TRBJ1-1; 7 bases match TRBD1. V dropped 5 bases and J dropped 4; count of bases not matched to a gene: 13. The germline CDR1 and CDR2 sequences are SGHVS and FQNEAQ. The CDR3 has 16 residues. CDR3 bases: TGTGCCAGCAGCATACACCGGACGGGACAGTCCACTGAAGCTTTCTTT. This codes for CASSIHRTGQSTEAFF. Looking up the rest from reference TRBV7-8 and TRBJ1-1 gives the full variable domain: GAGVSQSPRYKVAKRGQDVALRCDPISGHVSLFWYQQALGQGPEFLTYFQNEAQLDKSGLPSDRFFAERPEGSVSTLKIQRTQQEDSAVYLCASSIHRTGQSTEAFFGQGTRLTVV.

This chain links TRBV7-6 with TRBJ2-5; no clear D. The CDR3 runs 13 residues. The V gene lost 0 bases and the J gene lost 5 bases, with 7 bases spanning the gap. The germline gives CDR1 SGHVS, CDR2 FNYEAQ. CDR3 DNA sequence: TGTGCCAGCAGCTTAGCGTCGACGGAGACCCAGTACTTC. Protein: CASSLASTETQYF.

This clonotype came up many times. V is TRBV20-1 and J is TRBJ2-7; D not certain. Germline values: CDR1 DFQATT, CDR2 SNEGSKA (reference sequence). This CDR3 is built from 11 residues. The V end lost 2 bases, the J end lost 7 bases, and 9 bases lay between the germline ends. The CDR3 nucleotides are TGCAGTGCTAGATATATGAAAGAGCAGTACTTC. As protein: CSARYMKEQYF.

This chain links TRBV20-1 with TRBJ2-5; 8 bases are a match to TRBD1. Germline CDR1 DFQATT, CDR2 SNEGSKA (reference sequence). The CDR3 has 14 residues. With 2 bases clipped from V and 4 bases from J, the junction kept 6 bases outside the gene matches. The CDR3, as DNA: TGCAGTGCTAGACAGACAGGGGAAGGAGAGACCCAGTACTTC. This translates into CSARQTGEGETQYF.

This clonotype was counted only a few times. The V and J genes are TRBV25-1 and TRBJ1-6; D not certain. The germline V and J ends were trimmed by 4 bases and 0 bases, with 10 bases remaining between them. CDR1 and CDR2 from the germline V gene are MGHDK and SYGVNS. The CDR3 covers 16 residues. CDR3 amino acids: CASSVAGSSYNSPLHF. CDR3 bases: TGTGCCAGCAGTGTAGCGGGAAGCTCCTATAATTCACCCCTCCACTTT. Supplemented by reference TRBV25-1 and TRBJ1-6, the full variable domain reads EADIYQTPRYLVIGTGKKITLECSQTMGHDKMYWYQQDPGMELHLIHYSYGVNSTEKGDLSSESTVSRIRTEHFPLTLESARPSHTSQYLCASSVAGSSYNSPLHFGNGTRLTVT.

This clonotype appeared a few times. The J gene is TRBJ2-1, the V gene TRBV6-2 or TRBV6-3; possibly TRBD2 for D (6 bases). Germline V gene lookup returns CDR1 MNHEY and CDR2 SVGEGT. The CDR3 contains 16 residues. Trimming removed 0 bases from V and 6 bases from J, with 15 bases in between. In DNA, the CDR3 is TGTGCCAGCAGTTACTCCAGAGACGGAGGGGCCAATGAGCAGTTCTTC. This codes for CASSYSRDGGANEQFF.

V gene TRBV20-1 combines with J gene TRBJ1-3; D gene unclear. The V gene lost 1 base and the J gene lost 7 bases, with 5 bases spanning the gap. CDR1 and CDR2 (germline): DFQATT, SNEGSKA (reference sequence). The CDR3 has 11 amino acids. This CDR3 is CSARVGNTIYF. The CDR3 nucleotides read TGCAGTGCTAGAGTGGGGAACACCATATATTTT.

The genes are TRBV12-3 or TRBV12-4 and TRBJ1-2; 9 bases match TRBD1. V was pared by 3 bases and J by 4 bases, with 3 bases of the junction left unmatched. The CDR3 length is 14 residues. The CDR3 DNA reads TGTGCCAGCAGTTTTAGGACAGGGGCCTATGGCTACACCTTC. Translating it yields CASSFRTGAYGYTF.

The chain couples TRBV5-4 to TRBJ2-7, with D maybe TRBD2 (6 bases). Germline CDR1 SGHNT, CDR2 YYREEE (reference sequence). This CDR3 comprises 14 residues. The ends were cut back, 4 bases at V and 6 bases at J, with 17 bases in the middle. The CDR3 coding sequence is TGTGCCAGCAGCCCGGCCGGGGGAGCTGGCGAGCAGTACTTC. This gives the protein CASSPAGGAGEQYF.

The rearrangement joins TRBV7-9 to TRBJ2-1; 7 nucleotides align to TRBD1. From germline, CDR1 is SEHNR and CDR2 FQNEAQ (reference sequence). This CDR3 has 18 amino acids. The V and J ends lost 5 bases and 5 bases, in that order; junction bases with no gene match: 18. The CDR3 region has the DNA TGTGCCAGCAGCCAAGGGGCCCGAACGGGACAGCAAGACAATGAGCAGTTCTTC. Amino acids: CASSQGARTGQQDNEQFF. Variable domain in full (rest from reference TRBV7-9 and TRBJ2-1): DTGVSQNPRHKITKRGQNVTFRCDPISEHNRLYWYRQTLGQGPEFLTYFQNEAQLEKSRLLSDRFSAERPKGSFSTLEIQRTEQGDSAMYLCASSQGARTGQQDNEQFFGPGTRLTVL.

The gene calls are TRBV2 and TRBJ2-2, with 7 bases identical to TRBD2. The germline V gene has CDR1 SNHLY and CDR2 FYNNEI. Trimming removed 4 bases from V and 3 bases from J; junction bases left unmatched: 5. The CDR3 sequence is 15 residues long. The CDR3 region is CASSATSRYTGELFF. Here the CDR3 DNA reads TGTGCCAGCAGTGCGACTAGCCGATACACCGGGGAGCTGTTTTTT. The whole variable domain, remainder taken from reference TRBV2 and TRBJ2-2, is EPEVTQTPSHQVTQMGQEVILRCVPISNHLYFYWYRQILGQKVEFLVSFYNNEISEKSEIFDDQFSVERPDGSNFTLKIRSTKLEDSAMYFCASSATSRYTGELFFGEGSRLTVL.